This is a list of T cell receptor beta chains from one sample in a study of T cells in Graves' hyperthyroidism and ophthalmopathy. Each CDR3 protein gets one entry after TCRdb re-called the multiplex PCR reads with MiXCR. The table has approximately 400,000 distinct CDR3 sequences, 15% to 18% seen once; the top ten hold roughly 7.7%. Material for sequencing was blood. The source of these receptors is a young woman with Graves' hyperthyroidism. CDR3s include the opening cysteine and the closing phenylalanine or tryptophan. Each record gives: V gene, D gene, J gene, clone size, CDR3 protein, CDR3 DNA. D genes are given only for firm matches. Expanded clones are given a class, and other clones once, few, many or no size at all.

TRBV27	NA	TRBJ2-7	many	CASSLGQGAHEQYF	TGTGCCAGCAGTTTAGGTCAGGGTGCCCACGAGCAGTACTTC
TRBV6-1	NA	TRBJ2-4	many	CASEGGGNIQYF	TGTGCCAGCGAGGGGGGGGGAAACATTCAGTACTTC
TRBV11-1	TRBD1	TRBJ2-7	many	CASTARGQGAKQYF	TGTGCCAGCACCGCCCGGGGACAGGGGGCCAAGCAGTACTTC
TRBV6-1	TRBD1	TRBJ2-7	few	CASRQGEVSEQYF	TGTGCCAGCAGACAGGGGGAGGTCAGCGAGCAGTACTTC
TRBV3-1	NA	TRBJ1-2	many	CASSLGAANYGYTF	TGTGCCAGCAGCCTCGGCGCAGCTAACTATGGCTACACCTTC
TRBV19	NA	TRBJ1-5	many	CAASHPGGGNQPQHF	TGTGCCGCCTCCCACCCCGGGGGTGGCAATCAGCCCCAGCATTTT
TRBV6-2/TRBV6-3	NA	TRBJ2-3	NA	CASSYGRDSISTDTQYF	TGTGCCAGCAGTTACGGTAGGGACTCCATAAGCACAGATACGCAGTATTTT
TRBV4-1	NA	TRBJ2-1	NA	CASSQPIWGHYNEQFF	TGCGCCAGCAGCCAACCGATTTGGGGTCACTACAATGAGCAGTTCTTC
TRBV5-1	NA	TRBJ1-1	many	CASSPESNTEAFF	TGCGCCAGCAGCCCCGAATCGAACACTGAAGCTTTCTTT
TRBV30	NA	TRBJ2-2	NA	CAWSDTNTGELFF	TGTGCCTGGAGTGACACCAACACCGGGGAGCTGTTTTTT
TRBV20-1	NA	TRBJ1-2	NA	CSARGAGGGQNYGYTF	TGCAGTGCTAGAGGTGCGGGGGGCGGACAGAACTATGGCTACACCTTC
TRBV27	TRBD1	TRBJ1-4	NA	CASLTGQVTNEKLFF	TGTGCCAGTCTGACAGGGCAGGTTACTAATGAAAAACTGTTTTTT
TRBV7-8	TRBD2	TRBJ2-1	NA	CASSLELGLAGKNEQFF	TGTGCCAGCAGCTTAGAACTTGGACTAGCGGGGAAGAATGAGCAGTTCTTC
TRBV6-1	TRBD1	TRBJ2-2	many	CASTEGYRGAFGELFF	TGTGCCAGCACCGAAGGGTACAGGGGAGCTTTCGGGGAGCTGTTTTTT
TRBV20-1	TRBD1	TRBJ2-1	many	CSARKGANYNEQFF	TGCAGTGCTAGGAAGGGGGCGAACTACAATGAGCAGTTCTTC
TRBV6-1	NA	TRBJ1-6	few	CASSQRDPSPLHF	TGTGCCAGCAGCCAACGGGACCCCTCACCCCTCCACTTT
TRBV5-1	TRBD2	TRBJ2-1	NA	CASSNLAGALSANEQFF	TGCGCCAGCAGCAATCTAGCGGGAGCGTTATCGGCCAATGAGCAGTTCTTC
TRBV2	NA	TRBJ1-5	NA	CASGRTENQPQHF	TGTGCCAGCGGCCGAACAGAAAATCAGCCCCAGCATTTT
TRBV4-3	NA	TRBJ1-1	NA	CASSQDGSPTEAFF	TGCGCCAGCAGCCAAGACGGCAGCCCCACTGAAGCTTTCTTT
TRBV20-1	TRBD1	TRBJ1-6	many	CSATSGTGHSPLHF	TGCAGTGCTACCTCCGGGACAGGACATTCACCCCTCCACTTT
TRBV15	NA	TRBJ1-5	many	CATSREEPWGSNQPQHF	TGTGCCACCAGCAGAGAGGAACCATGGGGTAGCAATCAGCCCCAGCATTTT
TRBV3-1	NA	TRBJ1-1	NA	CASRATERFNTEAFF	TGTGCCAGCCGGGCGACAGAAAGGTTTAACACTGAAGCTTTCTTT
TRBV5-6	NA	TRBJ1-1	NA	CASSFGVGLGTEAFF	TGTGCCAGCAGCTTCGGAGTGGGGTTGGGTACTGAAGCTTTCTTT
TRBV7-9	NA	TRBJ2-2	NA	CASSFAGVGELFF	TGTGCCAGCAGTTTTGCAGGGGTCGGGGAGCTGTTTTTT
TRBV20-1	TRBD1	TRBJ1-5	many	CSAWDRVNSNQPQHF	TGCAGTGCCTGGGACAGGGTGAATAGCAATCAGCCCCAGCATTTT
TRBV12-3/TRBV12-4	TRBD2	TRBJ2-2	many	CASSPQTSGSGDTGELFF	TGTGCCAGCAGTCCACAGACTAGCGGGAGTGGGGACACCGGGGAGCTGTTTTTT
TRBV28	NA	TRBJ2-7	NA	CASSRQRSSYEQYF	TGTGCCAGCAGTCGGCAGCGCAGCTCCTACGAGCAGTACTTC
TRBV3-1	NA	TRBJ1-2	many	CASSQDSWRVYGYTF	TGTGCCAGCAGCCAAGATTCATGGAGGGTATATGGCTACACCTTC
TRBV6-1	NA	TRBJ1-5	NA	CASSEWTALNQPQHF	TGTGCCAGCAGTGAATGGACAGCCCTCAATCAGCCCCAGCATTTT
TRBV7-2	TRBD2	TRBJ2-2	NA	CASSLRGGRAGTGELFF	TGTGCCAGCAGCTTAAGAGGCGGGAGGGCTGGCACCGGGGAGCTGTTTTTT
TRBV3-1	TRBD2	TRBJ2-7	many	CASSPGLALEQYF	TGTGCCAGCAGCCCGGGACTAGCCCTCGAGCAGTACTTC
TRBV13	NA	TRBJ2-3	many	CASSLEGNGDTQYF	TGTGCCAGCAGCTTAGAAGGGAACGGGGATACGCAGTATTTT
TRBV6-1	NA	TRBJ2-2	NA	CASRPDLSNTGELFF	TGTGCCAGCAGACCTGACTTATCGAACACCGGGGAGCTGTTTTTT
TRBV12-3/TRBV12-4	TRBD2	TRBJ2-1	many	CASSRLAGGLYNEQFF	TGTGCCAGCAGTCGACTAGCGGGGGGGCTTTACAATGAGCAGTTCTTC